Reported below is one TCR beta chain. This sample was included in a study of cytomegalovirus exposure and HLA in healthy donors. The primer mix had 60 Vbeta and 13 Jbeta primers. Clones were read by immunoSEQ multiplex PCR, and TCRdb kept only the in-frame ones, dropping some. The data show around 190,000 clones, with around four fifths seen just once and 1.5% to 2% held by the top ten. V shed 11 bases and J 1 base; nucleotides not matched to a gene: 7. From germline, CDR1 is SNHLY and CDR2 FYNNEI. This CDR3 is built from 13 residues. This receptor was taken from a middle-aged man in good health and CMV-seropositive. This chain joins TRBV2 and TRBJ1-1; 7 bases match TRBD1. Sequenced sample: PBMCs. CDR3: CAYSQGENTEAFF. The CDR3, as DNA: TGTGCCTACTCCCAGGGGGAGAACACTGAAGCTTTCTTT.